This T cell receptor (beta chain) was recorded in a study of blood T cell repertoires in COVID-19. Study in general: The United States, Italy and Spain provided the acute and convalescent COVID-19 samples. T cells, B-cell-depleted T cells, or PBMCs supplied cDNA or gDNA.

The authors' processing: Amplification with reference gene primers provided the estimates of nucleated cell counts. Assay used: immunoSEQ multiplex PCR; TCRdb lists only in-frame clones, some missing. V and J calls and clone size are given by that table; D and trimming were obtained from the DNA. The sample holds about 30,000 clones, roughly 80% seen once. The V gene's germline CDR1 is SGDLS and CDR2 YYNGEE. Trimming shortened V by 1 base and J by 4 bases, and 11 bases separated the two germline ends. CDR3 length: 14 residues. The chain has TRBV9 and TRBJ2-5; weak D call: TRBD1 (5 bases). Sequencing was done on a sample of peripheral blood. This receptor was taken from a woman between 70 and 85 years old with active or convalescent COVID-19. CDR3 protein: CASSVWGGAETQYF. The CDR3 coding sequence is TGTGCCAGCAGCGTATGGGGTGGGGCAGAGACCCAGTACTTC.